The TCR beta chain described here comes from a study of T cell responses to AZD1222 COVID-19 vaccine. The CDR3 is 15 residues long. V gave up 2 bases and J gave up 5 bases; unmatched junction bases: 7. Germline CDR1 and CDR2: SGHKS and YYEKEE (reference sequence). The study's findings and limits: Most donors were white British, females outnumbered males, and clonal diversity was possibly underestimated.

To note about this clone: Its antigen is as yet unknown.

Libraries were prepared by immunoSEQ multiplex PCR; TCRdb keeps only in-frame clonotypes and omits some of them. Of around 200,000 clones listed, approximately 86% were seen once; the top ten hold approximately 0.5%. This chain connects TRBV5-5 to TRBJ2-5, with 9 bases matching TRBD2. The clonotype comes from an adult in good health. Source: peripheral blood, taken on day 0 of AZD1222 vaccination. The CDR3, as DNA: TGTGCCAGCAGCTTTCGAGCGGGAGGCGGCGAGACCCAGTACTTC. Its translation is CASSFRAGGGETQYF.